The rows below give T cell receptor beta chains drawn from one sample of a study of cytomegalovirus exposure and HLA in healthy donors. Using immunoSEQ multiplex PCR, the repertoire was profiled, and TCRdb retains in-frame clones only, with some absent. The data show roughly 150,000 clones, with approximately 68% seen just once and 2% to 2.5% held by the top ten. Sequencing used PBMCs. The receptors here all came from a man aged 35 to 55 in good health and CMV-seronegative. The CDR3 runs from the conserved cysteine through the conserved F or W. For some rows the clone size is stated as once, few or many, or as a class when expanded; others skip it.

abundance	v_gene	j_gene	CDR3aa
-	TRBV28	TRBJ2-2	CASIPPGGWTGELFF
few	TRBV7-6	TRBJ2-7	CASSLGVGTGGLEQYF
-	TRBV7-2	TRBJ1-2	CASTLNYGYTF
-	TRBV5-1	TRBJ2-3	CASSYRLASSTDTQYF
-	TRBV7-9	TRBJ2-7	CASSFGLAGAEQYF
-	TRBV6-5	TRBJ2-7	CASHRGRGLSEQYF
few	TRBV4-1	TRBJ1-3	CASSQEGQGFGNTIYF
-	TRBV30	TRBJ2-3	CAWSVEVSGGTDTQYF
few	TRBV30	TRBJ1-2	CAWTPGVGMNFGGYTF
-	TRBV19	TRBJ2-2	CASRWDSSSNTGELFF
-	TRBV19	TRBJ1-5	CASSMGQGKNQPQHF
-	TRBV15	TRBJ2-3	CATSELGGEVETDTQYF
-	TRBV2	TRBJ1-5	CASGGTASNQPQHF
-	TRBV19	TRBJ2-1	CASSIRTGYNEQFF
-	TRBV11-3	TRBJ1-1	CASSLSGNTEAFF
once	TRBV5-1	TRBJ1-1	CASSLGQETEAFF
-	TRBV28	TRBJ2-1	CASSVLAGAATEQFF
-	TRBV15	TRBJ2-7	CATSTTTSEQYF
-	TRBV14	TRBJ2-7	CASSPVGGMFVYEQYF
-	TRBV7-2	TRBJ1-5	CASSPTSNQPQHF
-	TRBV7-9	TRBJ2-7	CASSLDTGGAYEQYF
-	TRBV28	TRBJ2-7	CASSLLQESYEQYF
-	TRBV5-4	TRBJ1-6	CASSLDLFNSPLHF
-	TRBV15	TRBJ2-1	CATSSETGDGYNEQFF
-	TRBV18	TRBJ2-5	CASSREGLFQETQYF
-	TRBV10-2	TRBJ2-1	CAGGIYNEQFF
once	TRBV15	TRBJ2-2	CATSRLRLAGGKNTGELFF
-	TRBV6-5	TRBJ1-1	CASRGDREMNTEAFF
-	TRBV5-4	TRBJ2-1	CASSALQGSYNEQFF
-	TRBV6-5	-	CASRKPGQGKAEQYF
few	TRBV2	TRBJ2-2	CASSERTVNTGELFF
once	TRBV7-9	TRBJ2-2	CASSLPGQNTGELFF
-	TRBV7-6	TRBJ2-3	CASSLGGVSDTQYF
-	TRBV5-1	TRBJ2-5	CASSPLAGDQETQYF
-	TRBV4-2	TRBJ2-7	CASSQEWLWGRYEQYF
-	TRBV10-3	TRBJ2-3	CAISDAGLTQYF